These 29 T cell receptor beta chains came from one sample sequenced in a study of CD8+CD57+ T cells in acquired aplastic anemia. TCR beta VDJ and CDR3 profiles were obtained from a genomic DNA template. In TCRdb, the reads were re-called with MiXCR into one record per CDR3 protein. Among over 150,000 distinct CDR3 sequences listed, 35% to 55% were seen once. The sample consisted of sorted CD4+, CD8+, or CD8+CD57+ T cells (not recorded which) from PBMCs. Every receptor here comes from a human donor in good health.

The V call is TRBV7-9, the J call TRBJ2-5, with D hard to call. Per the germline V gene, CDR1 is SEHNR and CDR2 is FQNEAQ (reference sequence). With 6 bases removed from V and 4 bases from J, the gap between germline ends came to 15 bases. The CDR3 spans 14 residues. The CDR3 bases are TGTGCCAGCAGTTCTACAATTTGGGGAGAGACCCAGTACTTC. This encodes CASSSTIWGETQYF. Complete variable domain (other parts from reference TRBV7-9 and TRBJ2-5): DTGVSQNPRHKITKRGQNVTFRCDPISEHNRLYWYRQTLGQGPEFLTYFQNEAQLEKSRLLSDRFSAERPKGSFSTLEIQRTEQGDSAMYLCASSSTIWGETQYFGPGTRLLVL.

This clonotype appeared a few times. The J gene is TRBJ2-5, the V gene TRBV25-1; 14 positions agree with TRBD2. This CDR3 comprises 18 residues. Unmatched junction bases numbered 9, after V lost 6 bases and J lost 0 bases. Germline values: CDR1 MGHDK, CDR2 SYGVNS. CDR3 bases: TGTGCCAGCAGCATAGCAGGGACTAGCGGGGGAAACCAAGAGACCCAGTACTTC. Translating it yields CASSIAGTSGGNQETQYF. Together with reference TRBV25-1 and TRBJ2-5, the CDR3 gives the full variable domain: EADIYQTPRYLVIGTGKKITLECSQTMGHDKMYWYQQDPGMELHLIHYSYGVNSTEKGDLSSESTVSRIRTEHFPLTLESARPSHTSQYLCASSIAGTSGGNQETQYFGPGTRLLVL.

In its sample, this clonotype was seen many times. This chain links TRBV20-1 with TRBJ1-3; D might be TRBD1 (5 bases). Germline CDR1 is DFQATT and CDR2 is SNEGSKA (reference sequence). Trimming cost V 6 bases and J 0 bases, with 9 bases left between them. CDR3 length equals 13 residues. The CDR3: CSAETVSGNTIYF. In nucleotides, the CDR3 is TGCAGTGCCGAGACAGTCTCTGGAAACACCATATATTTT.

The gene calls are TRBV3-1 and TRBJ1-1; D not resolved. V was trimmed by 1 base and J by 0 bases, leaving 12 bases between them. The CDR3 runs 16 residues. Germline loops: CDR1 LGHDT, CDR2 YNNKEL (reference sequence). CDR3: CASSQGYGELNTEAFF. CDR3 sequence (DNA): TGTGCCAGCAGCCAAGGGTATGGCGAGCTGAACACTGAAGCTTTCTTT.

V is TRBV20-1 and J is TRBJ2-3; 12 nucleotides match TRBD2. Trimming at V came to 3 bases and at J to 7 bases, leaving 5 bases not matched to a gene. There are 14 residues in the CDR3. In germline, CDR1 is DFQATT, CDR2 SNEGSKA (reference sequence). The chain's CDR3 is CSASLAGGPNTQYF. The CDR3 DNA reads as TGCAGTGCTAGTCTAGCGGGGGGGCCTAATACGCAGTATTTT.

This clonotype was detected ten times or more. The V call is TRBV29-1, the J call TRBJ2-4; D is undetermined. Germline values: CDR1 SQVTM, CDR2 ANQGSEA. There are 16 residues in the CDR3. Trimming left V 6 bases short and J 0 bases short, with 18 bases between. The CDR3 sequence: CSVQPLSHLAKNIQYF. CDR3 DNA: TGCAGCGTCCAACCGCTAAGCCACCTAGCCAAAAACATTCAGTACTTC.

This clonotype was recorded at least ten times. The V call is TRBV12-3 or TRBV12-4, the J call TRBJ2-6, with D hard to call. The CDR3 is made up of 14 amino acids. V lost 8 bases to trimming and J lost 0 bases, with 8 bases between them. The CDR3 sequence is CASHSFSGANVLTF. Written as DNA, the CDR3 is TGTGCCAGCCATTCCTTCTCTGGGGCCAACGTCCTGACTTTC.

The chain carries TRBV7-9 and TRBJ1-2, with D possibly TRBD1 on 6 matching bases. Trimming cost V 2 bases and J 4 bases, with 11 bases left between them. There are 14 residues in the CDR3. Germline V gene lookup returns CDR1 SEHNR and CDR2 FQNEAQ (reference sequence). CDR3 sequence reads: CASSLTQGPYGYTF. DNA of the CDR3: TGTGCCAGCAGCTTAACCCAGGGGCCCTATGGCTACACCTTC.

This clonotype was observed a few times. One end of the junction varies from germline; a read error may be responsible. The V call is TRBV19, the J call TRBJ1-2; the D is unclear. Germline CDR1 and CDR2: LNHDA and SQIVND (reference sequence). The CDR3 is 13 residues long. The CDR3 here is CASRKDGNHGYTF. CDR3 nucleotides: TGCGCCAGTAGGAAGGACGGGAACCATGGCTACACCTTC. The full variable domain, completed using reference TRBV19 and TRBJ1-2, is DGGITQSPKYLFRKEGQNVTLSCEQNLNHDAMYWYRQDPGQGLRLIYYSQIVNDFQKGDIAEGYSVSREKKESFPLTVTSAQKNPTAFYLCASRKDGNHGYTFGSGTRLTVV.

To note about this clonotype: At one of its ends the junction is not consistent with the germline gene, which may arise from a read error. The rearrangement joins TRBV28 to TRBJ1-4, with TRBD1 as a possible D gene (5 bases). The CDR3 sequence is 12 residues long. Germline CDR1 reads MDHEN; CDR2 reads SYDVKM. The CDR3 here is CASSSGKENLFF. In DNA, the CDR3 is TGTGCCAGCAGTTCAGGGAAGGAAAATCTGTTTTTT. The variable domain in full, with the rest retrieved from reference TRBV28 and TRBJ1-4, is DVKVTQSSRYLVKRTGEKVFLECVQDMDHENMFWYRQDPGLGLRLIYFSYDVKMKEKGDIPEGYSVSREKKERFSLILESASTNQTSMYLCASSSGKENLFFGSGTQLSVL.

This clonotype occurred many times. V and J are TRBV5-1 and TRBJ2-7, with 7 bases aligning to TRBD1. This CDR3 contains 14 residues. Trimming at V came to 0 bases and at J to 3 bases, leaving 3 bases not matched to a gene. Per the germline V gene, CDR1 is SGHRS and CDR2 is YFSETQ. The CDR3 is CASSLAPGGYEQYF. The CDR3 DNA follows: TGCGCCAGCAGCTTGGCCCCAGGGGGCTACGAGCAGTACTTC.

Notes on this clonotype: A much larger clone is a single base away; this may be a read error. The chain employs TRBV12-3 or TRBV12-4 and TRBJ2-5; D not certain. Trimming left V 4 bases short and J 3 bases short, with 9 bases between. The CDR3 covers 13 residues. CDR3 in DNA: TGTGCCAGCAGTTACGGATTTGAAGAGACCCAGTACTTC. Translating it yields CASSYGFEETQYF.

This clonotype was seen more than once but under ten times. This chain uses TRBV7-2 with TRBJ1-1; D is possibly TRBD1 (6 bases). CDR3 length: 15 residues. The germline gives CDR1 SGHTA, CDR2 FQGNSA. V shed 1 base and J shed 6 bases, with 15 bases lying between them. This CDR3 is CASSLGGGGASEAFF. CDR3 in DNA: TGTGCCAGCAGCTTAGGGGGCGGGGGGGCATCTGAAGCTTTCTTT.

The chain joins TRBV18 to TRBJ1-6; D is undetermined. The CDR3 is made up of 14 amino acids. With 3 bases removed from V and 5 bases from J, the gap between germline ends came to 8 bases. Germline V gene sequence: CDR1 KGHSH, CDR2 LQKENI. CDR3 sequence (DNA): TGTGCCAGCTCACCGGTGGGAGATAATTCACCCCTCCACTTT. Its protein is CASSPVGDNSPLHF.

This clonotype was seen only a few times. This rearrangement joins TRBV10-3 to TRBJ2-5; TRBD1 agrees at 9 bases. Germline V gene sequence: CDR1 ENHRY, CDR2 SYGVKD. The CDR3 has 15 residues. V was pared by 8 bases and J by 4 bases, with 11 bases of the junction left unmatched. CDR3 nucleotides: TGTGCCATCGGGACCGGGACAGGGTTTGGAGAGACCCAGTACTTC. Residues: CAIGTGTGFGETQYF.

The chain employs TRBV7-3 and TRBJ2-7; D gene unclear. The germline V gene has CDR1 SGHTA and CDR2 FQGTGA. V was pared by 9 bases and J by 4 bases, with 10 bases between. The CDR3 is 11 amino acids. CDR3 nucleotide sequence: TGTGCCAGGGAGACTGAATACGAGCAGTACTTC. It yields the protein CARETEYEQYF.

This chain connects TRBV20-1 to TRBJ1-6; D unresolved. Germline CDR1 and CDR2: DFQATT and SNEGSKA (reference sequence). Trimming stripped 3 bases from V and 0 bases from J, with 15 bases between. The CDR3 covers 17 residues. DNA for the CDR3: TGCAGTGCTAGGGACGCGGACTTGAGCTCCTATAATTCACCCCTCCACTTT. Encoded protein: CSARDADLSSYNSPLHF.

The rearrangement joins TRBV7-9 to TRBJ2-7; 8 bases line up with TRBD1. The CDR3 runs 14 residues. With 4 bases clipped from V and 3 bases from J, the junction kept 5 bases outside the gene matches. CDR1 and CDR2 (germline): SEHNR, FQNEAQ (reference sequence). The CDR3 spells CASSWTGLDYEQYF. The CDR3 DNA reads as TGTGCCAGCAGCTGGACAGGGTTGGACTACGAGCAGTACTTC.

This clonotype was detected many times. The V gene is TRBV29-1, the J gene TRBJ2-3; the D is unclear. V dropped 7 bases and J dropped 0 bases, with 5 bases sitting between them. The CDR3 consists of 11 residues. The germline CDR1 and CDR2 sequences are SQVTM and ANQGSEA. CDR3 residues: CSARSTDTQYF. Here the CDR3 DNA reads TGCAGCGCTCGAAGCACAGATACGCAGTATTTT.

As to this clonotype: A read error may be the cause here, since a much bigger clone is one base away. The V call is TRBV5-1, the J call TRBJ1-5; 8 nucleotides align to TRBD1. J lost 2 bases, V lost 4 bases, and 8 bases had no gene match. The CDR3 extends over 16 amino acids. Germline CDR1 SGHRS, CDR2 YFSETQ. CDR3 bases: TGCGCCAGCAGCGAAGGATACAGGGGGGGCAATCAGCCCCAGCATTTT. Amino acid sequence: CASSEGYRGGNQPQHF.

This clonotype was detected many times. The V call is TRBV7-2, the J call TRBJ2-7; possibly TRBD1 for D (5 bases). V dropped 4 bases and J dropped 1 base, with 11 bases sitting between them. Germline V gene lookup returns CDR1 SGHTA and CDR2 FQGNSA. CDR3 length: 14 amino acids. CDR3 residues: CASSSSTASYEQYF. The CDR3 DNA reads as TGTGCCAGCAGCTCGTCGACAGCTTCCTACGAGCAGTACTTC.

This clonotype was counted at least ten times. This rearrangement joins TRBV6-1 to TRBJ2-7; D possibly corresponds to TRBD2 (6 bases). The V and J ends lost 6 bases and 2 bases respectively, with 20 bases between them. The CDR3 totals 16 residues. The germline V gene has CDR1 MNHNS and CDR2 SASEGT. CDR3 coding DNA: TGTGCCAGCAGCGCCGCCCTAGCGCCACCGCCCTACGAGCAGTACTTC. Protein product: CASSAALAPPPYEQYF.

The gene calls are TRBV11-1 and TRBJ1-6; 8 positions agree with TRBD1. The V gene end was trimmed by 5 bases and the J gene end by 8 bases; junction bases not matched to a gene: 11. Germline CDR1 SGHAT, CDR2 FQDESV (reference sequence). The length of the CDR3 is 16 residues. CDR3 nucleotide sequence: TGTGCCAGCAGCCCCGGGGCAGGGGGCGCGGATTCACCCCTCCACTTT. Residues: CASSPGAGGADSPLHF.

The chain joins TRBV2 to TRBJ1-5; D ambiguous. The V gene lost 7 bases and the J gene lost 2 bases, with 12 bases spanning the gap. Germline lookup yields CDR1 SNHLY and CDR2 FYNNEI. This CDR3 is 14 amino acids long. CDR3 sequence: CASTPGFGNQPQHF. The CDR3 DNA reads as TGTGCCAGCACTCCGGGCTTCGGCAATCAGCCCCAGCATTTT. Full variable domain (outside the CDR3, taken from reference TRBV2 and TRBJ1-5): EPEVTQTPSHQVTQMGQEVILRCVPISNHLYFYWYRQILGQKVEFLVSFYNNEISEKSEIFDDQFSVERPDGSNFTLKIRSTKLEDSAMYFCASTPGFGNQPQHFGDGTRLSIL.

CDR3 amino acids: CANRQITGELFF. As DNA, the CDR3 is TGTGCCAACCGACAGATCACCGGGGAGCTGTTTTTT. V and J are TRBV7-9 and TRBJ2-2; a weak D match, TRBD1 (5 bases). Germline assignment: CDR1 SEHNR and CDR2 FQNEAQ (reference sequence). V was cut by 10 bases and J by 4 bases, with 10 bases left in between. The CDR3 consists of 12 residues. The entire variable domain, with the rest obtained from reference TRBV7-9 and TRBJ2-2, is as follows: DTGVSQNPRHKITKRGQNVTFRCDPISEHNRLYWYRQTLGQGPEFLTYFQNEAQLEKSRLLSDRFSAERPKGSFSTLEIQRTEQGDSAMYLCANRQITGELFFGEGSRLTVL.

The genes are TRBV29-1 and TRBJ2-5; TRBD1 matches at 12 bases. The germline V gene has CDR1 SQVTM and CDR2 ANQGSEA. V was clipped by 2 bases and J by 4 bases; unmatched bases: 2. The CDR3 runs to 14 residues. CDR3 coding DNA: TGCAGCGTTGAACGGGACAGGGGGCGAGAGACCCAGTACTTC. Translated: CSVERDRGRETQYF.

This clonotype has ten or more counts. The chain joins TRBV11-1 to TRBJ1-5, with a weak D call TRBD1 (5 bases). Trimming pared 0 bases from V and 0 bases from J, leaving 18 bases between. CDR1 SGHAT and CDR2 FQDESV come from the germline V gene (reference sequence). The CDR3 loop spans 19 amino acids. The CDR3 spells CASSLAYLGRNNSNQPQHF. The CDR3 DNA reads TGTGCCAGCAGCTTAGCTTATCTGGGACGGAATAATAGCAATCAGCCCCAGCATTTT.

This sequence joins TRBV11-1 and TRBJ2-1, with 8 nucleotides matching TRBD1. Trimming cost V 1 base and J 0 bases; bases outside gene matches: 2. The germline V gene encodes CDR1 SGHAT and CDR2 FQDESV (reference sequence). The CDR3 is 16 amino acids. Written as DNA, the CDR3 is TGTGCCAGCAGCTTAGGCCAGGGGGCCTCCTACAATGAGCAGTTCTTC. This gives the protein CASSLGQGASYNEQFF.

This clonotype was counted many times. V is TRBV4-2 and J is TRBJ2-6; perhaps TRBD1 as D (5 bases). The germline CDR1 and CDR2 sequences are LGHNA and YNFKEQ. The V gene lost 0 bases and the J gene lost 0 bases, with 6 bases spanning the gap. The CDR3 consists of 16 residues. The CDR3 loop is CASSQDQGSGANVLTF. The CDR3, as DNA: TGTGCCAGCAGCCAAGATCAGGGCTCTGGGGCCAACGTCCTGACTTTC.